The next 31 T cell receptor beta chains were all read from a single sample in a study of blood T cells in healthy people across ages. With a J-beta primer mix and a sample-barcoded 5' primer, a second PCR ran roughly 6 to 11 cycles. TCRdb re-called the 5' RACE reads with MiXCR, one entry per CDR3 protein. The profile covers 550,000 to 700,000 distinct CDR3 sequences, with roughly 29% appearing a single time and about 18% taken by the ten largest. The sample consisted of blood. The receptor source for this set is a woman in her 70s in good health.

This chain connects TRBV7-2 to TRBJ2-1, with D uncertain. The length of the CDR3 is 14 residues. Deletions cut 4 bases from V and 0 bases from J, with 7 bases between. Looked up from germline, CDR1 is SGHTA and CDR2 is FQGNSA. This chain's CDR3 is CASSSQSSYNEQFF. CDR3 sequence (DNA): TGTGCCAGCAGCTCCCAGAGCTCCTACAATGAGCAGTTCTTC.

The chain links TRBV19 to TRBJ1-1, with 7 bases lining up with TRBD1. Germline V gene sequence: CDR1 LNHDA, CDR2 SQIVND (reference sequence). This CDR3 is built from 12 residues. V was clipped by 6 bases and J by 10 bases; unmatched bases: 8. CDR3 sequence (DNA): TGTGCCAGTAGCCCATTATGGACAGGAGCTTTCTTT. Amino acids: CASSPLWTGAFF.

J is TRBJ2-5 and V is TRBV5-4, with 8 positions matching TRBD1. Per germline, CDR1 SGHNT and CDR2 YYREEE (reference sequence). The CDR3 is made up of 13 amino acids. V lost 6 bases and J lost 3; bases outside the gene matches: 4. CDR3 bases: TGTGCCAGCACCATGGACAGGGAAGAGACCCAGTACTTC. It encodes CASTMDREETQYF.

V is TRBV11-1 and J is TRBJ2-2; no definite D call. V gave up 3 bases and J gave up 7 bases, with 3 bases separating them. This CDR3 comprises 11 residues. CDR1 and CDR2 from the germline V gene are SGHAT and FQDESV (reference sequence). The CDR3 loop is CASSFRGELFF. In nucleotides, the CDR3 is TGTGCCAGCAGCTTTCGCGGGGAGCTGTTTTTT.

This clonotype occurred many times. V and J are TRBV7-2 and TRBJ1-6; no clear D gene. Trimming cost V 5 bases and J 8 bases, with 7 bases left between them. CDR3 length equals 12 residues. Germline assignment: CDR1 SGHTA and CDR2 FQGNSA. CDR3 in amino acids: CASSRAHSPLHF. CDR3 coding DNA: TGTGCCAGCAGCCGAGCCCATTCACCCCTCCACTTT.

The chain has TRBV2 and TRBJ2-3; 14 nucleotides line up with TRBD2. The CDR3 length is 15 residues. V was clipped by 7 bases and J by 4 bases; unmatched bases: 4. Germline V CDR1 and CDR2: SNHLY, FYNNEI. The CDR3 nucleotides read TGTGCCAGCACGACTAGCGGGGGGGACGCAGATACGCAGTATTTT. It yields the protein CASTTSGGDADTQYF.

The sample holds a few counts of this clonotype. The rearrangement uses TRBV7-2 and TRBJ1-6; unclear D gene. Trimming cost V 1 base and J 7 bases, with 8 bases left between them. This CDR3 is built from 14 residues. Germline V gives CDR1 SGHTA, CDR2 FQGNSA. CDR3 in amino acids: CASSLGKSNSPLHF. CDR3 nucleotides: TGTGCCAGCAGCTTAGGGAAAAGCAATTCACCCCTCCACTTT.

This rearrangement joins TRBV10-3 to TRBJ2-5, with 8 bases aligning to TRBD1. With the DNA end fitting TRBJ2-1 better, the J assignment may be wrong. CDR1 ENHRY and CDR2 SYGVKD come from the germline V gene. CDR3 length: 14 residues. CDR3 protein: CAISERDRSGEQFF. CDR3 bases: TGTGCCATCAGTGAGAGGGACAGGTCCGGTGAGCAGTTCTTC.

This clonotype appeared many times. The V call is TRBV27, the J call TRBJ2-1; D is unclear. This CDR3 is 14 amino acids long. Between the trimmed V and J ends, which lost 5 bases and 1 base, there was a span of 9 bases. CDR1 MNHEY and CDR2 SMNVEV come from the germline V gene (reference sequence). The DNA of the CDR3 is TGTGCCAGCAGTAGGACGGGTTCCTACAATGAGCAGTTCTTC. It translates to CASSRTGSYNEQFF.

In its sample, this clonotype was seen a few times. The gene calls are TRBV6-4 and TRBJ2-7; D may be TRBD1 (5 bases). The CDR3 has 15 residues. Trimming left V 5 bases short and J 6 bases short, with 20 bases between. The germline CDR1 and CDR2 sequences are MRHNA and SNTAGT. The CDR3 is CASSTHLAGKGEQYF. The CDR3 region has the DNA TGTGCCAGCAGTACACACCTGGCAGGGAAGGGCGAGCAGTACTTC.

The chain employs TRBV4-3 and TRBJ2-3; 8 bases map to TRBD1. CDR3 size: 17 residues. Germline values: CDR1 LGHNA, CDR2 YSLEER. After removal of 3 bases from V and 6 bases from J, the junction contained 14 bases not matched to a gene. CDR3: CASSQGPLRTGSDTQYF. In nucleotides, the CDR3 is TGCGCCAGCAGCCAGGGACCCTTACGGACAGGGAGCGATACGCAGTATTTT.

This chain uses TRBV9 with TRBJ2-5, with 11 bases lining up with TRBD2. Germline trimming cut 0 bases from V and 2 bases from J; bases unmatched to any gene: 3. Germline lookup yields CDR1 SGDLS and CDR2 YYNGEE. The length of the CDR3 is 16 residues. The CDR3 sequence is CASSVESSGRQETQYF. Written as DNA, the CDR3 is TGTGCCAGCAGCGTAGAGTCTAGCGGGAGGCAAGAGACCCAGTACTTC.

This rearrangement joins TRBV29-1 to TRBJ2-3; the match to TRBD2 covers 16 bases. The J segment lost 11 bases and the V segment lost 4 bases, leaving 6 bases of the junction unmatched. This CDR3 has 14 amino acids. Germline CDR1 SQVTM, CDR2 ANQGSEA. The CDR3 here is CSVGGTSGGARQYF. The DNA of the CDR3 is TGCAGCGTTGGAGGGACTAGCGGGGGGGCCAGGCAGTATTTT.

This chain joins TRBV9 and TRBJ2-3; 11 nucleotides agree with TRBD2. V lost 0 bases to trimming and J lost 2 bases; unmatched junction nucleotides: 5. Germline CDR1 is SGDLS and CDR2 is YYNGEE. This CDR3 is built from 17 residues. The CDR3 loop is CASSVGHSGGVTDTQYF. The CDR3 coding sequence is TGTGCCAGCAGCGTAGGACATAGCGGGGGGGTCACAGATACGCAGTATTTT. The full variable domain, its missing parts supplied by reference TRBV9 and TRBJ2-3, is DSGVTQTPKHLITATGQRVTLRCSPRSGDLSVYWYQQSLDQGLQFLIQYYNGEERAKGNILERFSAQQFPDLHSELNLSSLELGDSALYFCASSVGHSGGVTDTQYFGPGTRLTVL.

This chain uses TRBV5-1 with TRBJ2-5; the D is unclear. Germline V lookup: CDR1 SGHRS, CDR2 YFSETQ. Between the trimmed V and J ends, which lost 5 bases and 0 bases, there was a span of 8 bases. This CDR3 is 13 amino acids long. CDR3: CASRDDYQETQYF. Written as DNA, the CDR3 is TGCGCCAGCAGGGATGACTACCAAGAGACCCAGTACTTC. Together with reference TRBV5-1 and TRBJ2-5, the CDR3 gives the full variable domain: KAGVTQTPRYLIKTRGQQVTLSCSPISGHRSVSWYQQTPGQGLQFLFEYFSETQRNKGNFPGRFSGRQFSNSRSEMNVSTLELGDSALYLCASRDDYQETQYFGPGTRLLVL.

This clonotype was seen a few times. CDR3 bases: TGTGCCAGCAGCTTAGTGGGGGGAGCAGAAAAACTGTTTTTT. Encoded protein: CASSLVGGAEKLFF. This chain connects TRBV7-2 to TRBJ1-4; D perhaps matches TRBD1 (5 bases). Germline loops: CDR1 SGHTA, CDR2 FQGNSA. V lost 1 base and J lost 8, with 11 bases in between. CDR3 length: 14 residues.

The genes are TRBV28 and TRBJ2-1; D is ambiguous. The germline V gene encodes CDR1 MDHEN and CDR2 SYDVKM. This CDR3 is built from 16 residues. V lost 5 bases and J 0 bases, leaving 14 bases between the germline ends. The CDR3 bases are TGTGCCAGCAGTCCCCTGGGGTGGGGCTCCTACAATGAGCAGTTCTTC. This translates into CASSPLGWGSYNEQFF.

The chain combines TRBV9 with TRBJ1-5, with D uncertain. The V gene's germline CDR1 is SGDLS and CDR2 YYNGEE. The CDR3 length is 15 residues. V was cut by 2 bases and J by 5 bases, with 14 bases left in between. The CDR3: CASSVTPHGDQPQHF. The CDR3 nucleotides are TGTGCCAGCAGCGTCACACCGCATGGGGATCAGCCCCAGCATTTT. Full variable domain (remainder filled in from reference TRBV9 and TRBJ1-5): DSGVTQTPKHLITATGQRVTLRCSPRSGDLSVYWYQQSLDQGLQFLIQYYNGEERAKGNILERFSAQQFPDLHSELNLSSLELGDSALYFCASSVTPHGDQPQHFGDGTRLSIL.

The table lists this clonotype with a few counts. A read error may account for a junction end that differs from germline. The chain links TRBV4-2 to TRBJ2-5; the match to TRBD2 covers 9 bases. Germline loops: CDR1 LGHNA, CDR2 YNFKEQ. This CDR3 region has 16 residues. CDR3 sequence (DNA): TGTACCAGCAGCCAAGTGTGGGCTAGCGGGGAAGAGACCCAGTACTTC. Translated: CTSSQVWASGEETQYF.

This clonotype has just a few counts. This sequence joins TRBV6-6 and TRBJ2-1, with TRBD2 matching 7 bases. CDR3 size: 14 residues. Germline values: CDR1 MNHNY, CDR2 SVGAGI (reference sequence). J was trimmed by 0 bases and V by 8 bases; bases with no gene match: 4. The CDR3 nucleotides read TGTGCCAGCGCAGCGGGGAGCTCCTACAATGAGCAGTTCTTC. Its protein product is CASAAGSSYNEQFF.

This clonotype was detected only a few times. The V and J genes are TRBV7-2 and TRBJ2-5, with 9 positions matching TRBD1. The tail of the sequence fits TRBJ2-7 better, so the J call may be wrong. The V gene's germline CDR1 is SGHTA and CDR2 FQGNSA. This CDR3 region has 15 residues. This CDR3 is CASTTQGAIPHEQYF. The CDR3 coding sequence is TGTGCCAGCACCACACAGGGGGCCATACCCCACGAGCAGTACTTC.

The J gene is TRBJ2-5, the V gene TRBV9, with 14 bases aligning to TRBD2. This CDR3 is 16 amino acids long. The germline gives CDR1 SGDLS, CDR2 YYNGEE. V gave up 4 bases and J gave up 2 bases; unmatched junction bases: 4. This CDR3 is CASSRTSGGIQETQYF. DNA for the CDR3: TGTGCCAGCAGCCGGACTAGCGGGGGGATACAAGAGACCCAGTACTTC.

Concerning this clonotype: Compared with germline, one end of the junction differs, possibly owing to a read error. The chain employs TRBV13 and TRBJ1-2; TRBD1 matches 8 bases. CDR1 and CDR2 from the germline V gene are PRHDT and FYEKMQ (reference sequence). CDR3 length equals 14 residues. CDR3 in amino acids: CASSLGTGRQGYTF. CDR3 DNA: TGTGCCAGCAGTTTAGGGACAGGACGTCAGGGCTACACCTTC.

V gene TRBV7-9 combines with J gene TRBJ1-4; D gene uncertain. This CDR3 spans 18 amino acids. Per germline, CDR1 SEHNR and CDR2 FQNEAQ (reference sequence). The V end was cut by 1 base, the J end by 0 bases, with 15 bases between. The CDR3 DNA reads as TGTGCCAGCAGCTTAGATCAGCCCTCGGGATCAACTAATGAAAAACTGTTTTTT. This gives the protein CASSLDQPSGSTNEKLFF.

Only a few counts were recorded for this clonotype. This sequence joins TRBV20-1 and TRBJ2-6; a possible D gene is TRBD1 (6 bases). Trimming stripped 4 bases from V and 2 bases from J, with 9 bases between. The CDR3 runs to 14 residues. CDR1 is DFQATT and CDR2 is SNEGSKA in the germline V gene (reference sequence). This CDR3 is CSATGATGANVLTF. The CDR3 DNA reads as TGCAGTGCTACAGGGGCTACTGGGGCCAACGTCCTGACTTTC.

V usage is TRBV9 and J usage is TRBJ2-3; 9 nucleotides agree with TRBD2. This CDR3 has 16 amino acids. V was clipped by 1 base and J by 2 bases; unmatched bases: 5. Germline V lookup: CDR1 SGDLS, CDR2 YYNGEE. The CDR3 region is CASSVFPSGDTDTQYF. In nucleotides, the CDR3 is TGTGCCAGCAGCGTATTCCCTAGCGGGGACACAGATACGCAGTATTTT.

A remark on this clonotype: A read error is possible here, since a much larger clone lies one base away. CDR3 DNA: TGTGCCAGCAGCCAAGATCGTGCCCGGGGCGACTACACCTTC. It encodes CASSQDRARGDYTF. The rearrangement uses TRBV3-1 and TRBJ1-2, with D tentatively TRBD1 (5 bases). The CDR3 loop spans 14 amino acids. Germline V CDR1 and CDR2: LGHDT, YNNKEL (reference sequence). V lost 0 bases, J lost 10 bases, and 15 bases lay in between.

In its sample, this clonotype was seen a few times. The chain recombines TRBV21-1 with TRBJ2-3. TRBV21-1 is a known pseudogene. The CDR3 contains 15 residues. DNA for the CDR3: TGTGCCAGCAGCACTGAAAATCGGTGCACAGATACGCAGTATTTT. Encoded protein: CASSTENRCTDTQYF.

This clonotype was counted only a few times. This chain joins TRBV12-5 and TRBJ1-6, with unresolved D. The CDR3 totals 13 residues. CDR1 LGHNT and CDR2 FRNRAP come from the germline V gene. V was pared by 3 bases and J by 7 bases, with 7 bases between. Here the CDR3 DNA reads TGTGCTAGTGGTTTTCTAGGGAATTCACCCCTCCACTTT. Its protein product is CASGFLGNSPLHF. Looking up the rest from reference TRBV12-5 and TRBJ1-6 gives the full variable domain: DARVTQTPRHKVTEMGQEVTMRCQPILGHNTVFWYRQTMMQGLELLAYFRNRAPLDDSGMPKDRFSAEMPDATLATLKIQPSEPRDSAVYFCASGFLGNSPLHFGNGTRLTVT.

This sequence joins TRBV7-2 and TRBJ1-3; D not certain. V gave up 1 base and J gave up 7 bases, with 8 bases separating them. Germline CDR1 SGHTA, CDR2 FQGNSA. The length of the CDR3 is 13 residues. CDR3 DNA sequence: TGTGCCAGCAGCTTAGAATCGCTGAACACCATATATTTT. Translating gives CASSLESLNTIYF.

The rearrangement joins TRBV14 to TRBJ2-1; 8 bases are shared with TRBD2. This CDR3 spans 15 amino acids. The germline V gene has CDR1 SGHDN and CDR2 FVKESK. The junction had 11 bases not matched to a gene; V was cut back by 3 bases and J by 10 bases. The CDR3 protein is CASSQGLGWVGEQFF. CDR3 nucleotides: TGTGCCAGCAGCCAGGGACTAGGCTGGGTTGGAGAGCAGTTCTTC. The whole variable domain, filled in from reference TRBV14 and TRBJ2-1, reads EAGVTQFPSHSVIEKGQTVTLRCDPISGHDNLYWYRRVMGKEIKFLLHFVKESKQDESGMPNNRFLAERTGGTYSTLKVQPAELEDSGVYFCASSQGLGWVGEQFFGPGTRLTVL.